This entry describes one T cell receptor beta chain. This entry is derived from a study of response to subunit inactivated influenza vaccine. Deletions cut 2 bases from V and 1 base from J, with 8 bases between. The CDR3 length is 14 residues. The germline V gene encodes CDR1 DFQATT and CDR2 SNEGSKA (reference sequence). In TCRdb, the RT-PCR reads were re-called with MiXCR into one record per CDR3 protein. The sample carries approximately 310,000 distinct CDR3 sequences, 21% recorded once. The TCR sequence derives from a man between 45 and 75 years old who received an inactivated influenza vaccine. The chain combines TRBV20-1 with TRBJ2-2; tentatively, D is TRBD1 (6 bases). Sample: PBMCs from blood, taken less than 22 months after vaccination. CDR3 sequence: CSARQGMNTGELFF. CDR3 DNA sequence: TGCAGTGCTAGACAGGGGATGAACACCGGGGAGCTGTTTTTT.